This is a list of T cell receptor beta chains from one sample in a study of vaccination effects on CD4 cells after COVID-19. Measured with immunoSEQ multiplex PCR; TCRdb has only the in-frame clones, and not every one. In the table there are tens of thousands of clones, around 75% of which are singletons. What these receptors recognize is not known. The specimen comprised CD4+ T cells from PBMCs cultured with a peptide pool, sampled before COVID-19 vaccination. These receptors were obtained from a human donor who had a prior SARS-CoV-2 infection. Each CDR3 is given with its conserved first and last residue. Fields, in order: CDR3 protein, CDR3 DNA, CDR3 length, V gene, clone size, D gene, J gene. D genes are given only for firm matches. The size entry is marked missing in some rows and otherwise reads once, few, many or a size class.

CAISESPAGIQETQYF,TGTGCCATCAGTGAGTCGCCAGCGGGGATCCAAGAGACCCAGTACTTC,16,TRBV10-3,-,TRBD2,TRBJ2-5
CAWERGQGRPRAGELFF,TGTGCCTGGGAGCGGGGGCAGGGCCGACCTCGGGCCGGGGAGCTGTTTTTT,17,TRBV30,-,TRBD2,TRBJ2-2
CASSQPDTGELFF,TGTGCCAGCAGCCAACCGGACACCGGGGAGCTGTTTTTT,13,TRBV11-3,few,-,TRBJ2-2
CASSYRGNQPQHF,TGTGCCAGCAGTTATCGGGGAAATCAGCCCCAGCATTTT,13,TRBV6-5,few,-,TRBJ1-5
CASSRTGFNQRALGYTF,TGTGCCAGCAGCAGAACCGGGTTCAATCAAAGGGCATTAGGCTACACCTTC,17,TRBV11-3,-,-,TRBJ1-2
CASSLDSWGTDTQYF,TGTGCCAGCAGCTTGGACTCCTGGGGGACAGATACGCAGTATTTT,15,TRBV5-4,-,-,TRBJ2-3
CASSPGTAIGPLHF,TGTGCCAGCAGCCCAGGGACAGCTATAGGGCCCCTCCACTTT,14,TRBV9,once,TRBD1,TRBJ1-6
CASSPPQGGTGELFF,TGTGCCAGCTCACCACCGCAAGGGGGCACCGGGGAGCTGTTTTTT,15,TRBV18,-,-,TRBJ2-2
CASSVGQGNTIYF,TGCGCCAGCAGCGTGGGACAGGGAAACACCATATATTTT,13,TRBV5-1,-,TRBD1,TRBJ1-3
CASSLRGEGLPPMWQYF,TGTGCCAGCAGCCTACGGGGGGAGGGACTACCTCCTATGTGGCAGTATTTT,17,TRBV7-2,few,TRBD2,TRBJ2-3
CASSPDLGYGYTF,TGTGCCAGCAGCCCGGACCTAGGGTATGGCTACACCTTC,13,TRBV11-1,-,-,TRBJ1-2
CAISRTGAYGYTF,TGTGCCATCAGTAGGACAGGGGCCTATGGCTACACCTTC,13,TRBV10-3,few,TRBD1,TRBJ1-2
CASSLDLSATSTDTQYF,TGTGCCAGCAGCTTAGATCTAAGCGCAACAAGCACAGATACGCAGTATTTT,17,TRBV11-3,-,-,TRBJ2-3
CASSLLKGQGFGGELFF,TGTGCCAGCAGCTTATTGAAGGGACAGGGATTCGGCGGGGAGCTGTTTTTT,17,TRBV5-4,once,TRBD1,TRBJ2-2
CASSFPLTSGTLTDTQYF,TGTGCCAGCAGCTTCCCCCTTACTAGCGGGACCCTTACAGATACGCAGTATTTT,18,TRBV11-2,-,TRBD2,TRBJ2-3
CAWSSGRLYNSPLHF,TGTGCCTGGAGTTCGGGCCGACTATATAATTCACCCCTCCACTTT,15,TRBV30,once,-,TRBJ1-6
CASSPRGSGGAWETQYF,TGTGCCAGCTCACCAAGAGGAAGCGGGGGGGCCTGGGAGACCCAGTACTTC,17,TRBV18,-,TRBD2,TRBJ2-5
CASSLSTGGGREQYF,TGTGCCAGCAGCTTGTCAACAGGCGGAGGTCGCGAGCAGTACTTC,15,TRBV5-4,-,-,TRBJ2-7
CASSWGLAATTAYNEQFF,TGCGCCAGCAGCTGGGGACTAGCGGCCACCACCGCGTACAATGAGCAGTTCTTC,18,TRBV5-1,-,TRBD2,TRBJ2-1
CASSLGQGFYGYTF,TGTGCCAGCAGTCTGGGACAGGGGTTTTATGGCTACACCTTC,14,TRBV6-5,few,TRBD1,TRBJ1-2
CASSQDWAGFSSTDTQYF,TGCGCCAGCAGCCAAGATTGGGCGGGGTTCTCTAGCACAGATACGCAGTATTTT,18,TRBV4-3,-,-,TRBJ2-3
CASSPFSSGRTDTQYF,TGTGCCAGCAGCCCCTTTTCTAGCGGTCGCACAGATACGCAGTATTTT,16,TRBV14,few,TRBD2,TRBJ2-3
CASRPDREITEAFF,TGTGCCAGCAGACCTGACAGGGAGATAACTGAAGCTTTCTTT,14,TRBV7-9,-,TRBD1,TRBJ1-1
CASSKGGTVNEKLFF,TGTGCCAGCAGTAAAGGAGGGACAGTTAATGAAAAACTGTTTTTT,15,TRBV2,-,TRBD1,TRBJ1-4
CASSYYRGDEQYF,TGTGCCAGCAGTTACTACCGGGGGGACGAGCAGTACTTC,13,TRBV6-2/TRBV6-3,-,TRBD2,TRBJ2-7
CASSQGAEQYF,TGTGCCAGCAGCCAGGGGGCCGAGCAGTACTTC,11,TRBV3-1/TRBV3-2,few,-,TRBJ2-7
CAWSLERSGNTIYF,TGTGCCTGGAGTCTTGAGCGCTCTGGAAACACCATATATTTT,14,TRBV30,-,-,TRBJ1-3
CASSLAWREGTYEQYF,TGTGCCAGCAGCTTAGCATGGCGGGAGGGGACCTACGAGCAGTACTTC,16,TRBV7-9,few,TRBD2,TRBJ2-7
CASSFGDLTGVLNNEQFF,TGTGCCAGCAGCTTTGGTGATTTGACCGGGGTCCTAAACAATGAGCAGTTCTTC,18,TRBV5-6,-,-,TRBJ2-1
CASSLSGQNAYYGYTF,TGTGCCAGCAGCTTGTCCGGCCAGAACGCTTACTATGGCTACACCTTC,16,TRBV5-6,-,-,TRBJ1-2
CASSQEQGKSSYEQYF,TGCGCCAGCAGCCAGGAACAGGGCAAGAGCTCCTACGAGCAGTACTTC,16,TRBV4-3,-,-,TRBJ2-7
CASSQDWRDRGRYGYTF,TGTGCCAGCAGCCAAGATTGGCGGGACAGGGGTCGGTATGGCTACACCTTC,17,TRBV4-2,-,TRBD1,TRBJ1-2
CASSLLTGLAYEQYF,TGTGCCAGCAGCTTATTAACAGGGCTTGCCTACGAGCAGTACTTC,15,TRBV7-2,-,-,TRBJ2-7
CASSYEGGFTEAFF,TGCGCCAGCAGCTACGAGGGGGGGTTCACTGAAGCTTTCTTT,14,TRBV5-1,-,-,TRBJ1-1
CASSWGRGGRTDTQYF,TGTGCCAGCAGCTGGGGCCGCGGGGGTCGCACAGATACGCAGTATTTT,16,TRBV7-2,-,TRBD2,TRBJ2-3
CASSMRQVYGYTF,TGTGCCAGTAGTATGAGACAGGTCTATGGCTACACCTTC,13,TRBV19,-,-,TRBJ1-2
CASSVGPDTTGGTQYF,TGTGCCAGCAGCGTAGGTCCCGACACCACTGGGGGTACGCAGTATTTT,16,TRBV9,once,-,TRBJ2-3
CAISRSGDHGYTF,TGTGCCATCAGCCGGTCAGGGGATCATGGCTACACCTTC,13,TRBV10-3,-,-,TRBJ1-2
CASSLRRTSGDTQYF,TGTGCCAGCAGCTTACGGCGGACTAGCGGGGATACCCAGTACTTC,15,TRBV5-8,-,TRBD2,TRBJ2-5
CASSIHGDYGYTF,TGTGCCAGTAGTATCCATGGGGACTATGGCTACACCTTC,13,TRBV19,medium-sized,-,TRBJ1-2
CASRPTLGARSNEQFF,TGCGCCAGCAGACCTACCCTTGGGGCAAGGAGCAATGAGCAGTTCTTC,16,TRBV4-1,few,-,TRBJ2-1
CATSDPGGENEKLFF,TGTGCCACCAGTGATCCAGGGGGAGAGAATGAAAAACTGTTTTTT,15,TRBV24-1,few,TRBD1,TRBJ1-4
CAWSVGPGLGGYTF,TGTGCCTGGAGTGTAGGCCCCGGGCTTGGCGGCTACACCTTC,14,TRBV30,-,-,TRBJ1-2
CASSESPPLGQYF,TGTGCCAGCAGTGAATCTCCCCCCCTAGGGCAGTACTTC,13,TRBV6-1,few,-,TRBJ2-7
CASSPAGTNTGELFF,TGTGCCAGCAGCCCAGCGGGCACGAACACCGGGGAGCTGTTTTTT,15,TRBV5-4,few,-,TRBJ2-2
CASSWDSNSPLHF,TGTGCCAGCAGCTGGGACAGTAATTCACCCCTCCACTTT,13,TRBV9,-,TRBD1,TRBJ1-6
CASSILLASTQYF,TGTGCCAGTAGTATCCTACTAGCGAGTACGCAGTATTTT,13,TRBV19,-,TRBD2,TRBJ2-3
CASSRQGANFDTGELFF,TGTGCCAGCAGCCGACAGGGGGCAAATTTTGACACCGGGGAGCTGTTTTTT,17,TRBV11-3,-,TRBD1,TRBJ2-2
CASSSRQGQVRGEQYF,TGTGCCAGCAGCTCGCGACAGGGACAGGTCCGTGGCGAGCAGTACTTC,16,TRBV5-4,-,TRBD1,TRBJ2-7
CASSLGVVMGLAYHEQFF,TGTGCCAGCAGCCTTGGGGTGGTAATGGGACTAGCGTACCATGAGCAGTTCTTC,18,TRBV3-1/TRBV3-2,-,TRBD2,TRBJ2-1
CASSEDVGQPQHF,TGTGCCAGCAGTGAAGACGTCGGTCAGCCCCAGCATTTT,13,TRBV2,-,-,TRBJ1-5
CASRATGIYGYTF,TGTGCCAGCAGGGCGACAGGGATCTATGGCTACACCTTC,13,TRBV6-5,few,TRBD1,TRBJ1-2
CASSQGLAGDEQYF,TGTGCCAGCAGCCAGGGACTAGCGGGAGACGAGCAGTACTTC,14,TRBV11-1,-,TRBD2,TRBJ2-7
CASSSNYEQYF,TGTGCCAGCAGCTCTAACTACGAGCAGTACTTC,11,TRBV11-3,-,-,TRBJ2-7
CASSRVLSERAQYF,TGTGCCAGCAGCCGCGTTCTGTCGGAAAGAGCGCAGTATTTT,14,TRBV7-2,few,-,TRBJ2-3
CASSRGELGTEAFF,TGCGCCAGCAGCCGGGGGGAGTTGGGCACTGAAGCTTTCTTT,14,TRBV5-1,-,-,TRBJ1-1
CASSINRDRKHSGANVLTF,TGTGCCAGTAGTATCAACCGGGACAGAAAACACTCTGGGGCCAACGTCCTGACTTTC,19,TRBV19,-,TRBD1,TRBJ2-6
CASSRDSRTDTQYF,TGTGCCAGCAGCCGCGACAGTCGCACAGATACGCAGTATTTT,14,TRBV11-3,-,-,TRBJ2-3
CASSPRRATNYGYTF,TGTGCCAGCTCACCGCGCAGGGCGACCAACTATGGCTACACCTTC,15,TRBV18,-,-,TRBJ1-2